This entry describes one T cell receptor (beta chain). The sample is drawn from a study of T cell changes during pregnancy in multiple sclerosis. The data were produced by immunoSEQ multiplex PCR, yet TCRdb's version contains in-frame clones alone and is incomplete. The sample has 90,000 to 150,000 clones, approximately 93% seen once. The source of this sequence is a female donor with multiple sclerosis, enrolled in a pregnancy study. The source material was peripheral blood, sampled before pregnancy.

CDR3 loop: CATRDGDRGRQETQYF. CDR3 bases: TGTGCCACCCGGGATGGGGACAGGGGCCGCCAAGAGACCCAGTACTTC. The chain employs TRBV28 and TRBJ2-5; 10 bases fit TRBD1. The CDR3 runs to 16 residues. V lost 10 bases and J lost 1; bases outside the gene matches: 12. Per germline, CDR1 MDHEN and CDR2 SYDVKM. The full variable domain, its missing parts supplied by reference TRBV28 and TRBJ2-5, is DVKVTQSSRYLVKRTGEKVFLECVQDMDHENMFWYRQDPGLGLRLIYFSYDVKMKEKGDIPEGYSVSREKKERFSLILESASTNQTSMYLCATRDGDRGRQETQYFGPGTRLLVL.